A selection of T cell receptor beta chains follows, all from one sample in a study of T cell repertoires in cytomegalovirus infection. TCRdb processed the reads anew with MiXCR; each CDR3 protein has one entry. Here the sample spans tens of thousands of distinct CDR3 sequences, roughly 20% being singletons. Antigens for these TCRs are unknown. This specimen consisted of CD8+ T cells from cultured PBMCs, obtained from culture after CMV antigen stimulation. These receptors came from a human donor in good health (CMV status not recorded). Some clones in this sample may be carry-over from other donors' samples. CDR3s include the opening cysteine and the closing phenylalanine or tryptophan. The D gene is left open where the match is weak. Size values are once, few and many counts, or a class for expanded clones, and some rows have none.

>TRBJ2-5|TRBV4-1|-|16|many
TGCGCCAGCAGCCAAGCGGCGGGGACCTTCCAAGAGACCCAGTACTTC
CASSQAAGTFQETQYF
>TRBJ1-2|TRBV7-9|TRBD1|13|-
TGTGCCAGCAGCACCACGACAGGGCTTGGCTACACCTTC
CASSTTTGLGYTF
>TRBJ2-6|TRBV7-6|-|16|-
TGTGCCAGCAGCAAGGACGGATCGAACGGGGCCAACGTCCTGACTTTC
CASSKDGSNGANVLTF
>TRBJ1-1|TRBV6-2/TRBV6-3|-|15|-
TGTGCCAGCAGTTCATCCCACGGGGCCAACACTGAAGCTTTCTTT
CASSSSHGANTEAFF
>TRBJ1-2|TRBV6-8|TRBD1|11|-
TGTGCCAGCAGTCCCGGACAGGCCTACACCTTC
CASSPGQAYTF
>TRBJ1-1|TRBV12-3/TRBV12-4|TRBD1|12|-
TGTGCCAGCAGTTTTCAGGGGGACGGCGCTTTCTTT
CASSFQGDGAFF
>TRBJ1-1|TRBV12-5|TRBD1|15|few
TGTGCTAGTGGTCTAATGGCCCCCGGGACAGGTGAAGCTTTCTTT
CASGLMAPGTGEAFF
>TRBJ1-1|TRBV12-3/TRBV12-4|-|12|few
TGTGCCAGCAGGGGACGTCCAGGGCTAGCTTTCTTT
CASRGRPGLAFF
>TRBJ1-1|TRBV7-9|-|15|few
TGTGCCAGCAGCCTATCTCGAGGGGCTGGCACTGAAGCTTTCTTT
CASSLSRGAGTEAFF
>TRBJ1-1|TRBV19|-|11|-
TGTGCCAGTAGTGTTCGATATGAAGCTTTCTTT
CASSVRYEAFF
>TRBJ1-1|TRBV13|-|14|medium-sized
TGTGCCAGCAGCTTAGATGGGGGGAACACTGAAGCTTTCTTT
CASSLDGGNTEAFF
>TRBJ1-1|TRBV11-1|-|12|-
TGTGCCAGCAGCTCACCTGGCACTGAAGCTTTCTTT
CASSSPGTEAFF
>TRBJ2-7|TRBV7-2|TRBD2|15|-
TGTGCCAGCAGCCCGGGACTAGCGGGGTACTACGAGCAGTACTTC
CASSPGLAGYYEQYF
>TRBJ2-1|TRBV7-6|-|12|-
TGTGCCAGCAGCCGAGCGAACAATGAGCAGTTCTTC
CASSRANNEQFF
>TRBJ2-3|TRBV19|TRBD2|20|many
TGTGCCAGTAGTTTGGGGACTAGCGGGGGACCCAGGCGAGGCACAGATACGCAGTATTTT
CASSLGTSGGPRRGTDTQYF
>TRBJ1-1|TRBV6-2/TRBV6-3|TRBD1|14|-
TGTGCCAGCAGGTGGACAGGGTCGAACACTGAAGCTTTCTTT
CASRWTGSNTEAFF
>TRBJ2-1|TRBV7-2|TRBD1|16|few
TGTGCCAGCAGCTTATGGACCGGGACAGGGGAAGATGAGCAGTTCTTC
CASSLWTGTGEDEQFF
>TRBJ2-1|TRBV14|TRBD2|13|-
TGTGCCAGCAGGTCTAGCGGACTAAGGGAGCAGTTCTTC
CASRSSGLREQFF
>TRBJ1-2|TRBV6-5|-|14|-
TGTGCCAGCAGCGGACAGAGGATAGATCGAGGCTACACCTTC
CASSGQRIDRGYTF
>TRBJ1-4|TRBV7-9|-|16|few
TGTGCCAGCAGCCCCGTGAGGACCTCAACTAATGAAAAACTGTTTTTT
CASSPVRTSTNEKLFF
>TRBJ1-2|TRBV12-3/TRBV12-4|-|13|-
TGTGCCAGCAGTTTATGGCTAGGGGATGGCTACACCTTC
CASSLWLGDGYTF
>TRBJ1-2|TRBV18|TRBD1|16|-
TGTGCCAGCTCACCACCCGAGACAGGGTACCGGGATGGCTACACCTTC
CASSPPETGYRDGYTF
>TRBJ2-7|TRBV4-1|-|14|-
TGCGCCAGCAGCCAAGGGACAGACCCCTACGAGCAGTACTTC
CASSQGTDPYEQYF
>TRBJ1-4|TRBV7-9|TRBD1|14|-
TGTGCCAGCAGCCCGGACAGGATGGGTGAAAAACTGTTTTTT
CASSPDRMGEKLFF
>TRBJ2-3|TRBV10-3|-|17|-
TGTGCCATCAGTGAGTCGGCGGGGGCGCTACCCGGGGATACGCAGTATTTT
CAISESAGALPGDTQYF
>TRBJ1-2|TRBV6-1|-|11|-
TGTGCCCTCGAGGGGAACTATGGCTACACCTTC
CALEGNYGYTF
>TRBJ1-5|TRBV7-2|-|16|few
TGTGCCAGCAGCTTTACTGGGGGGCGCGTCAATCAGCCCCAGCATTTT
CASSFTGGRVNQPQHF
>TRBJ1-2|TRBV7-2|-|15|-
TGTGCCAGCAGCTTTAGTGACACGAACTTCGGTGGCTACACCTTC
CASSFSDTNFGGYTF
>TRBJ2-1|TRBV7-8|TRBD1|15|-
TGTGCCAGCAGCTTGTCCGGGACAGACTACAATGAGCAGTTCTTC
CASSLSGTDYNEQFF
>TRBJ2-1|TRBV11-2|-|16|-
TGTGCCAGCAGCTTAGGGGTAGCTGGGGGGTACAATGAGCAGTTCTTC
CASSLGVAGGYNEQFF